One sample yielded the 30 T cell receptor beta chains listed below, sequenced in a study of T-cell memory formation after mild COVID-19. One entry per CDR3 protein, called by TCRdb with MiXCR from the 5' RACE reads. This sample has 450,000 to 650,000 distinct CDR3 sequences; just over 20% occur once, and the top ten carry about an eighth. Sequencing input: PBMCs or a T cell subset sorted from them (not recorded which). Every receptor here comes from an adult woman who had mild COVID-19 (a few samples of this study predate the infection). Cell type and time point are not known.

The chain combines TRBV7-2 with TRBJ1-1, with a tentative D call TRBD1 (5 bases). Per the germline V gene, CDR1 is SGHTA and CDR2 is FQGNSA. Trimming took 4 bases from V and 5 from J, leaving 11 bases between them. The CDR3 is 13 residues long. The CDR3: CASSSPGTTEAFF. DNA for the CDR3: TGTGCCAGCAGCTCCCCCGGGACGACTGAAGCTTTCTTT.

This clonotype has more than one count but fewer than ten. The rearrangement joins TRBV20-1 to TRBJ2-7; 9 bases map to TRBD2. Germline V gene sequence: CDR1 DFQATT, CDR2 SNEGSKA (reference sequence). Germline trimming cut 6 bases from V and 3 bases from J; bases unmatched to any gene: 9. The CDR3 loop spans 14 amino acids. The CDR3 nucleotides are TGCAGTGCGAGATCGCCTAGCGGGGTCTACGAGCAGTACTTC. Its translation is CSARSPSGVYEQYF.

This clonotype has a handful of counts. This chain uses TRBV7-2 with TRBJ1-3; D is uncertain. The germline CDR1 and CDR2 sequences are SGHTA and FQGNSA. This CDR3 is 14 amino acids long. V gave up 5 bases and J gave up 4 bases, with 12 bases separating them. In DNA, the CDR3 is TGTGCCAGCAGCCCACGACCAACAGGAAACACCATATATTTT. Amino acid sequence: CASSPRPTGNTIYF.

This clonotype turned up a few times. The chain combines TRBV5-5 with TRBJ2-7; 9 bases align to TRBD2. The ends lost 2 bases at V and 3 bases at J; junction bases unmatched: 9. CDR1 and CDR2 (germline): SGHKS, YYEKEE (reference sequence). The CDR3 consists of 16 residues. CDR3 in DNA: TGTGCCAGCAGCTTAATAGCGGGGGAAGGCCGCTACGAGCAGTACTTC. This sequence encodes CASSLIAGEGRYEQYF.

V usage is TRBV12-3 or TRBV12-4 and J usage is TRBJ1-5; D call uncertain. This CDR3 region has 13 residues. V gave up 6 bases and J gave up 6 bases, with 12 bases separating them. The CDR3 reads CASRVGGVQPQHF. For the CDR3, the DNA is TGTGCCAGCAGGGTTGGTGGCGTTCAGCCCCAGCATTTT.

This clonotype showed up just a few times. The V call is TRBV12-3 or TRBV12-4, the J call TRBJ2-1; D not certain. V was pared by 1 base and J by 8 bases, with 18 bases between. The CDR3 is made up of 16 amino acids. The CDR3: CASSLVPGMRFDEQFF. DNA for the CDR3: TGTGCCAGCAGTTTAGTACCGGGTATGAGGTTTGATGAGCAGTTCTTC.

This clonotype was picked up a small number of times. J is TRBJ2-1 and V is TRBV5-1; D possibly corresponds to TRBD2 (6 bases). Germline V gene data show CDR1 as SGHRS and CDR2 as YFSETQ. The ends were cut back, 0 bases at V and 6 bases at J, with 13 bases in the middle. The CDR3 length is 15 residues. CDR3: CASSLDPGDPNEQFF. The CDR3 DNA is TGCGCCAGCAGCTTGGATCCGGGGGACCCCAATGAGCAGTTCTTC.

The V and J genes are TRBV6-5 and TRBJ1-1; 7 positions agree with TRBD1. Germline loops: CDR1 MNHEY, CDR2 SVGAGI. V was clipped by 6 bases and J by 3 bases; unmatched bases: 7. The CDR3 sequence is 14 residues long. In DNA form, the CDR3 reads TGTGCCAGCAGGTCCGACAGGGAGGACACTGAAGCTTTCTTT. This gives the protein CASRSDREDTEAFF.

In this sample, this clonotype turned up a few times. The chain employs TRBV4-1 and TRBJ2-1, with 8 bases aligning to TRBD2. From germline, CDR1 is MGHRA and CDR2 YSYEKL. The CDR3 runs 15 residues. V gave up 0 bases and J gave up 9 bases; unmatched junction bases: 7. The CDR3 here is CASSQDPAGVVEQFF. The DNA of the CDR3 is TGCGCCAGCAGCCAAGATCCAGCGGGAGTCGTTGAGCAGTTCTTC.

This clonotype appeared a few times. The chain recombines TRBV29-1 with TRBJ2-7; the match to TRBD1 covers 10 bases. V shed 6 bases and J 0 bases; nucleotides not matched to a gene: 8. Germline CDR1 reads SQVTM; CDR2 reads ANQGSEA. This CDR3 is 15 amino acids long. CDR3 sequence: CSVAGTGDSSYEQYF. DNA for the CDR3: TGCAGCGTAGCCGGGACAGGGGATTCCTCCTACGAGCAGTACTTC.

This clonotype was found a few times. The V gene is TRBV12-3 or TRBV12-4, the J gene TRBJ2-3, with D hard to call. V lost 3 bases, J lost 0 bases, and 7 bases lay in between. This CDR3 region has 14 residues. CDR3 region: CASSLWLSTDTQYF. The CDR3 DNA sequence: TGTGCCAGCAGTTTGTGGCTGAGCACAGATACGCAGTATTTT.

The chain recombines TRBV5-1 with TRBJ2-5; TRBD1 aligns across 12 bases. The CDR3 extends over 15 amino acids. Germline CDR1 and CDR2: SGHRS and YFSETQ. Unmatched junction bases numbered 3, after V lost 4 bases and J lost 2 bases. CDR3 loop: CASSRGQGAQETQYF. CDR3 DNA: TGCGCCAGCAGCCGGGGACAGGGGGCTCAAGAGACCCAGTACTTC.

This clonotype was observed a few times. The DNA of the CDR3 is TGTGCCAGCAGCTTATCTTGGGGGCTCACAGATACGCAGTATTTT. It specifies CASSLSWGLTDTQYF. This sequence joins TRBV7-2 and TRBJ2-3; D is perhaps TRBD1 (6 bases). V dropped 2 bases and J dropped 2 bases, with 11 bases sitting between them. Germline lookup yields CDR1 SGHTA and CDR2 FQGNSA. CDR3 length: 15 amino acids. Combining the CDR3 with reference TRBV7-2 and TRBJ2-3 gives the whole variable domain GAGVSQSPSNKVTEKGKDVELRCDPISGHTALYWYRQSLGQGLEFLIYFQGNSAPDKSGLPSDRFSAERTGGSVSTLTIQRTQQEDSAVYLCASSLSWGLTDTQYFGPGTRLTVL.

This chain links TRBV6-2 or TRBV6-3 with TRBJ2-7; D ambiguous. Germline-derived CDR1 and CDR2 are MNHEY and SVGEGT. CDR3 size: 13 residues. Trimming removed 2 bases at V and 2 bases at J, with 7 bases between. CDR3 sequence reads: CASSYLWTYEQYF. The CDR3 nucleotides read TGTGCCAGCAGTTACCTGTGGACCTACGAGCAGTACTTC.

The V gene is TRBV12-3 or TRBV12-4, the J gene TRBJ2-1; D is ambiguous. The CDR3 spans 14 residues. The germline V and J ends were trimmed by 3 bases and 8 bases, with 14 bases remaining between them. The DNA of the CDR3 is TGTGCCAGCAGTTTGGGTTCAAATGACCATGAGCAGTTCTTC. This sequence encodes CASSLGSNDHEQFF.

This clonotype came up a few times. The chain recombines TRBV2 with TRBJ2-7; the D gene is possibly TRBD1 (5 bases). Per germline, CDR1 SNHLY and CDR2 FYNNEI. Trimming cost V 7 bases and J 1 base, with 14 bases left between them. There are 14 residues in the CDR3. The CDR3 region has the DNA TGTGCCAGCAACTTAGGGCAGGGATCCTACGAGCAGTACTTC. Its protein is CASNLGQGSYEQYF.

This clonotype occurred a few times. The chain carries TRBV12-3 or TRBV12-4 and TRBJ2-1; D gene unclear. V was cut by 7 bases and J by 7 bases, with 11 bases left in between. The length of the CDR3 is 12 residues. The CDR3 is CASNYARNEQFF. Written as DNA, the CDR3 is TGTGCCAGCAACTATGCGCGGAATGAGCAGTTCTTC.

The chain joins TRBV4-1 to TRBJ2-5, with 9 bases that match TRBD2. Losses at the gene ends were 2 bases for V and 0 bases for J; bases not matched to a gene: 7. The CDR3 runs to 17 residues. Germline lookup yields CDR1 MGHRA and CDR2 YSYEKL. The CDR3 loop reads CASSQRLAGAHQETQYF. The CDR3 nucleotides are TGCGCCAGCAGCCAACGTTTAGCGGGGGCGCACCAAGAGACCCAGTACTTC.

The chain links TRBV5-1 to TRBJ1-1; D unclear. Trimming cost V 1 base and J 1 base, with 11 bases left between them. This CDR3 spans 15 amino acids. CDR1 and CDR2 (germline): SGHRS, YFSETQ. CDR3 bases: TGCGCCAGCAGCTTGTTCCCGGGGAAGAACACTGAAGCTTTCTTT. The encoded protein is CASSLFPGKNTEAFF.

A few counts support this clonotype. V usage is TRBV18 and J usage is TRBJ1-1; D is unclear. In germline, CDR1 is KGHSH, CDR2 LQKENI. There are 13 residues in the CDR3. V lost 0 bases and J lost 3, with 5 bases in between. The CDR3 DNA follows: TGTGCCAGCTCACCACCGGGCTACACTGAAGCTTTCTTT. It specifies CASSPPGYTEAFF.

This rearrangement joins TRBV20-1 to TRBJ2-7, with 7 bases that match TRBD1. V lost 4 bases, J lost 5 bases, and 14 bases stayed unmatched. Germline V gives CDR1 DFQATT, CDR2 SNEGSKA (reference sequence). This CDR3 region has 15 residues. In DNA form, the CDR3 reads TGCAGTGCTACTTCACACACCGACAGGGTCCACGAGCAGTACTTC. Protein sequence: CSATSHTDRVHEQYF.

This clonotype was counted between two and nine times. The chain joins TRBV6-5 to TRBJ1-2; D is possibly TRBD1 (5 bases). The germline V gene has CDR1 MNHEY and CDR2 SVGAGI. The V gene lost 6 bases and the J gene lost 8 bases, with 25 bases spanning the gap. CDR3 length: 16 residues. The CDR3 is CASSSSLIGAHLGYTF. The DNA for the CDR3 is TGTGCCAGCAGCTCCTCCCTTATAGGGGCTCACCTGGGCTACACCTTC.

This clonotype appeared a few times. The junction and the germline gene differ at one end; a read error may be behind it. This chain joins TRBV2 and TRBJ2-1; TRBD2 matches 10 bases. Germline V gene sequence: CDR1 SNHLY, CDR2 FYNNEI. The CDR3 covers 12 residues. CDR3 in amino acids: CASSEAAGGGHF. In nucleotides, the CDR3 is TGTGCCAGCAGTGAAGCAGCGGGAGGGGGACATTTC.

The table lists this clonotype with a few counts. The CDR3 DNA follows: TGTGCCAGCAGCTTGTCCGGGACCCATGAGCAGTTCTTC. Encoded protein: CASSLSGTHEQFF. The chain is built from TRBV7-2 and TRBJ2-1, with D perhaps assigned TRBD1 or TRBD2 (5 bases each). Germline values: CDR1 SGHTA, CDR2 FQGNSA. V was clipped by 3 bases and J by 8 bases, with 11 bases between them. The CDR3 length is 13 residues. Looking up the rest from reference TRBV7-2 and TRBJ2-1 gives the full variable domain: GAGVSQSPSNKVTEKGKDVELRCDPISGHTALYWYRQSLGQGLEFLIYFQGNSAPDKSGLPSDRFSAERTGGSVSTLTIQRTQQEDSAVYLCASSLSGTHEQFFGPGTRLTVL.

In DNA form, the CDR3 reads TGTGCCAGCAGCCTACCCCCAGAGGAGTACCTCTCCTACGAGCAGTACTTC. Translated: CASSLPPEEYLSYEQYF. This rearrangement joins TRBV7-2 to TRBJ2-7, with D unresolved. Germline-derived CDR1 and CDR2 are SGHTA and FQGNSA. With 5 bases removed from V and 0 bases from J, the gap between germline ends came to 20 bases. The CDR3 loop spans 17 amino acids. Filled out from reference TRBV7-2 and TRBJ2-7, the complete variable domain reads GAGVSQSPSNKVTEKGKDVELRCDPISGHTALYWYRQSLGQGLEFLIYFQGNSAPDKSGLPSDRFSAERTGGSVSTLTIQRTQQEDSAVYLCASSLPPEEYLSYEQYFGPGTRLTVT.

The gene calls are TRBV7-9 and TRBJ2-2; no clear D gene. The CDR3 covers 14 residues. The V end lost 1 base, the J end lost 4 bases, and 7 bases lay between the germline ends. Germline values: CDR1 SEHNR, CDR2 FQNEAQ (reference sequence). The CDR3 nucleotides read TGTGCCAGCAGCTTAGGCCAGGCCACCGGGGAGCTGTTTTTT. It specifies CASSLGQATGELFF.

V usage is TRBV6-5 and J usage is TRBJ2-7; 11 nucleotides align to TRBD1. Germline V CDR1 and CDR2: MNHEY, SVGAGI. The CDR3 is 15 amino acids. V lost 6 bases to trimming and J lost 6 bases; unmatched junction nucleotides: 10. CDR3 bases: TGTGCCAGCAGCGTCCGGGACAGGGGGAACGCCGAGCAGTACTTC. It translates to CASSVRDRGNAEQYF.

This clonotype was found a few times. CDR3 nucleotides: TGTGCCAGCAGCTTAGGGCTGAGGGGCCGGGATGGCTACACCTTC. This gives the protein CASSLGLRGRDGYTF. V and J are TRBV7-2 and TRBJ1-2; a weak D match, TRBD1 (5 bases). This CDR3 spans 15 amino acids. Germline V CDR1 and CDR2: SGHTA, FQGNSA. V lost 1 base to trimming and J lost 6 bases, with 15 bases between them.

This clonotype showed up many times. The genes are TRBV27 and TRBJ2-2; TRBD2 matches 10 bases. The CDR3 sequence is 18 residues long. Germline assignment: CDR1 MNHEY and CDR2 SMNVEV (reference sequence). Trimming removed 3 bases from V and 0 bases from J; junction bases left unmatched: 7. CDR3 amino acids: CASSFLAGGPANTGELFF. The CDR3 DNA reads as TGTGCCAGCAGTTTTTTAGCGGGGGGCCCGGCGAACACCGGGGAGCTGTTTTTT.

This CDR3 reads CASSPVGLADTDTQYF. The CDR3 DNA is TGTGCCAGCAGCCCGGTGGGACTAGCGGACACAGATACGCAGTATTTT. The rearrangement uses TRBV7-8 and TRBJ2-3; TRBD2 agrees at 11 bases. This CDR3 has 16 amino acids. V gave up 5 bases and J gave up 2 bases; unmatched junction bases: 6. Germline V gene sequence: CDR1 SGHVS, CDR2 FQNEAQ.